Reported below is one T cell receptor (beta chain). The data belong to a study of technical replicates of blood from a handful of donors. The CDR3 covers 19 residues. Sequencing was performed with immunoSEQ multiplex PCR; in TCRdb, only in-frame clones are kept and a portion is missing. The repertoire has some 70,000 clones, roughly nine tenths of them found once; the top ten carry over 4%. Sequencing used PBMCs. The receptor's source is a human donor in good health. Some clones in this sample may be carry-over from other donors' samples. The chain combines TRBV12-2 with TRBJ2-1; the D call of TRBD2 is as the table states it, not checked on the DNA. TRBV12-2 is a documented pseudogene. For the CDR3, the DNA is TGTGCAAGTCGCCTTAACACGTGCGGGGCGGAATACCAATACAATGAGCAGTTCTTC. The encoded protein is CASRLNTCGAEYQYNEQFF.